This T cell receptor beta chain appears in the sequencing data of a study of T-cell reconstitution after alpha-beta-depleted transplantation in children. Preparing the TCRbeta library involved the use of unique molecular identifiers. TCRdb redid the calling of the PCR reads with MiXCR, one entry per CDR3 protein. The sample includes roughly 200,000 distinct CDR3 sequences, around 7.7% of them seen just once. V lost 5 bases and J lost 6, with 10 bases in between. The V gene's germline CDR1 is MNHEY and CDR2 SMNVEV (reference sequence). The CDR3 covers 13 residues. Study outcomes and limitations: For some patients, TCRbeta diversity was high at day 60 because of recipient T cells and thymic progenitors that survived. Several hundred expanded graft clones reportedly were the source of alpha-beta T cells about two months after transplant.

Many counts were recorded for this clonotype. Its target is unknown. The source of this sequence is a male patient between 2 and 10 years old who had a stem cell transplant for acute myeloid leukemia, so the T cells may come from the graft donor. The material was PBMCs, mostly from graft donor cells, obtained 360 days after TCRalphabeta/CD19-depleted stem cell transplant. The V and J genes are TRBV27 and TRBJ2-2; D is ambiguous. Written as DNA, the CDR3 is TGTGCCAGCAGTCATAGGGATGCCGGGGAGCTGTTTTTT. Protein: CASSHRDAGELFF.